These 18 T cell receptor beta chains originate from one sample sequenced in a study of fetal regulatory T cell absence and autoimmunity. Here immunoSEQ multiplex PCR was the method, and the copy in TCRdb shows in-frame clones only, minus some. The sample contains approximately 46,000 clones, about four fifths of which appear only once. Sample: cord blood. These receptors all come from a newborn boy with IPEX syndrome.

CDR3 in amino acids: CASSSVSGTGELFF. As DNA, the CDR3 is TGTGCCAGCAGCTCGGTTAGCGGCACCGGGGAGCTGTTTTTT. This rearrangement joins TRBV5-4 to TRBJ2-2; D perhaps matches TRBD2 (6 bases). Germline-derived CDR1 and CDR2 are SGHNT and YYREEE (reference sequence). Trimming removed 3 bases at V and 4 bases at J, with 10 bases between. The CDR3 runs to 14 residues. Together with reference TRBV5-4 and TRBJ2-2, the CDR3 gives the full variable domain: ETGVTQSPTHLIKTRGQQVTLRCSSQSGHNTVSWYQQALGQGPQFIFQYYREEENGRGNFPPRFSGLQFPNYSSELNVNALELDDSALYLCASSSVSGTGELFFGEGSRLTVL.

The V and J genes are TRBV5-1 and TRBJ2-5; D ambiguous. The CDR3 length is 13 residues. V was shortened by 4 bases and J by 0 bases, with 7 bases between the two germline ends. Germline CDR1 SGHRS, CDR2 YFSETQ. Written as DNA, the CDR3 is TGCGCCAGCAGCCCGAGGCACCAAGAGACCCAGTACTTC. It yields the protein CASSPRHQETQYF.

The chain uses TRBV11-2 and TRBJ2-7; 8 positions match TRBD2. This CDR3 spans 14 amino acids. J lost 5 bases, V lost 1 base, and 4 bases had no gene match. The germline V gene has CDR1 SGHAT and CDR2 FQNNGV. This chain's CDR3 is CASSLVAGGHEQYF. CDR3 in DNA: TGTGCCAGCAGCTTAGTGGCGGGGGGCCACGAGCAGTACTTC.

This clone turned up a few times. The V gene is TRBV2, the J gene TRBJ1-2; D is undetermined. The CDR3 runs 11 residues. Trimming pared 5 bases from V and 8 bases from J, leaving 9 bases between. Germline assignment: CDR1 SNHLY and CDR2 FYNNEI. CDR3 in DNA: TGTGCCAGCAGTCTCCTCCGAGGCTACACCTTC. It codes for CASSLLRGYTF.

This sequence joins TRBV7-8 and TRBJ2-7, with D unclear. This CDR3 has 15 residues. Germline assignment: CDR1 SGHVS and CDR2 FQNEAQ. V lost 1 base and J lost 3, with 13 bases in between. CDR3 sequence (DNA): TGTGCCAGCAGCTTAGAGCCAGCGATGGACTACGAGCAGTACTTC. Residues: CASSLEPAMDYEQYF.

The chain employs TRBV19 and TRBJ2-2; TRBD1 might be the D (7 bases). There are 15 residues in the CDR3. Germline lookup yields CDR1 LNHDA and CDR2 SQIVND (reference sequence). Trimming cost V 5 bases and J 5 bases, with 15 bases left between them. CDR3 protein: CASSPWRGQTGELFF. The CDR3 DNA is TGTGCCAGTAGTCCCTGGAGGGGGCAAACCGGGGAGCTGTTTTTT.

This clone was detected a few times. The V and J genes are TRBV11-3 and TRBJ2-1; 11 nucleotides match TRBD2. V lost 2 bases, J lost 8 bases, and 14 bases stayed unmatched. From germline, CDR1 is SGHNT and CDR2 YENEEA. This CDR3 spans 18 amino acids. DNA for the CDR3: TGTGCCAGCAGCTTAAAAGACCCTAGCGGGGGGTTAGGTGATGAGCAGTTCTTC. Protein: CASSLKDPSGGLGDEQFF.

The V gene is TRBV29-1, the J gene TRBJ2-5, with unresolved D. The germline V and J ends were trimmed by 6 bases and 4 bases, with 15 bases remaining between them. From germline, CDR1 is SQVTM and CDR2 ANQGSEA. The CDR3 consists of 13 residues. CDR3 protein: CSVNPDGGETQYF. DNA of the CDR3: TGCAGCGTGAACCCGGACGGCGGAGAGACCCAGTACTTC.

This chain joins TRBV4-1 and TRBJ1-3; D is unclear. Between the trimmed V and J ends, which lost 2 bases and 2 bases, there was a span of 7 bases. The CDR3 sequence is 14 residues long. CDR1 MGHRA and CDR2 YSYEKL come from the germline V gene. The CDR3 coding sequence is TGCGCCAGCAGCCAAAGAGGGACTGGAAACACCATATATTTT. Translating gives CASSQRGTGNTIYF.

This chain connects TRBV5-6 to TRBJ2-1, with TRBD2 matching over 12 bases. Germline CDR1 reads SGHDT; CDR2 reads YYEEEE. The length of the CDR3 is 16 residues. V was clipped by 2 bases and J by 8 bases; unmatched bases: 8. This chain's CDR3 is CASSFPTSGRSDEQFF. CDR3 bases: TGTGCCAGCAGCTTCCCTACTAGCGGGAGGTCTGATGAGCAGTTCTTC.

The J gene is TRBJ2-7, the V gene TRBV4-3; weak D call: TRBD1 (6 bases). The CDR3 has 13 amino acids. Germline V gene sequence: CDR1 LGHNA, CDR2 YSLEER. The germline V and J ends were trimmed by 2 bases and 4 bases, with 9 bases remaining between them. The CDR3 reads CASSQTQGYEQYF. CDR3 nucleotide sequence: TGCGCCAGCAGCCAAACACAGGGTTACGAGCAGTACTTC.

The chain recombines TRBV30 with TRBJ2-1; 12 nucleotides line up with TRBD2. Trimming removed 1 base from V and 0 bases from J; junction bases left unmatched: 10. This CDR3 region has 19 residues. CDR1 is GTSNPN and CDR2 is SVGIG in the germline V gene (reference sequence). The DNA of the CDR3 is TGTGCCTGGAGTGGCGAGCTAGCGGGAGGGAAGGTCTCCTACAATGAGCAGTTCTTC. Its translation: CAWSGELAGGKVSYNEQFF.

The rearrangement joins TRBV30 to TRBJ1-2; weak D call: TRBD1 (5 bases). Per germline, CDR1 GTSNPN and CDR2 SVGIG (reference sequence). The CDR3 loop spans 14 amino acids. The V and J ends lost 0 bases and 12 bases respectively, with 20 bases between them. CDR3 DNA: TGTGCCTGGAGTGTAAATAGGGCAGGGCTTAGGAACACCTTC. It yields the protein CAWSVNRAGLRNTF.

Only a few counts were recorded for this clone. This chain links TRBV7-9 with TRBJ1-2; TRBD1 aligns across 10 bases. The CDR3 runs 17 residues. V trimming: 5 bases; J trimming: 4 bases; junction bases outside the gene matches: 13. The germline gives CDR1 SEHNR, CDR2 FQNEAQ (reference sequence). The CDR3 DNA follows: TGTGCCAGCAGCCAGGGCGGGACAGGGGCTACTATCTATGGCTACACCTTC. Translated, it gives CASSQGGTGATIYGYTF.

The rearrangement joins TRBV7-9 to TRBJ2-1; no clear D gene. Looked up from germline, CDR1 is SEHNR and CDR2 is FQNEAQ (reference sequence). Trimming took 6 bases from V and 0 from J, leaving 15 bases between them. CDR3 size: 16 residues. The CDR3 DNA reads TGTGCCAGCAGTTCTCGCCGGGTTAGCTCCTACAATGAGCAGTTCTTC. Amino acids: CASSSRRVSSYNEQFF. Using reference TRBV7-9 and TRBJ2-1 for the parts outside the CDR3, the full variable domain is DTGVSQNPRHKITKRGQNVTFRCDPISEHNRLYWYRQTLGQGPEFLTYFQNEAQLEKSRLLSDRFSAERPKGSFSTLEIQRTEQGDSAMYLCASSSRRVSSYNEQFFGPGTRLTVL.

This chain uses TRBV2 with TRBJ2-3; tentatively, D is TRBD2 (5 bases). Looked up from germline, CDR1 is SNHLY and CDR2 is FYNNEI. Deletions cut 6 bases from V and 2 bases from J, with 15 bases between. The CDR3 spans 15 residues. This CDR3 is CASSYPASPTDTQYF. The CDR3 nucleotides are TGTGCCAGCAGCTATCCTGCTAGCCCCACAGATACGCAGTATTTT. The full variable domain, rest sourced from reference TRBV2 and TRBJ2-3, is EPEVTQTPSHQVTQMGQEVILRCVPISNHLYFYWYRQILGQKVEFLVSFYNNEISEKSEIFDDQFSVERPDGSNFTLKIRSTKLEDSAMYFCASSYPASPTDTQYFGPGTRLTVL.

V is TRBV2 and J is TRBJ1-5; D might be TRBD1 (6 bases). V was clipped by 3 bases and J by 4 bases, with 10 bases between them. This CDR3 comprises 14 residues. Per the germline V gene, CDR1 is SNHLY and CDR2 is FYNNEI. CDR3 protein: CASSDSRGNQPQHF. In DNA, the CDR3 is TGTGCCAGCAGTGACTCCAGGGGAAATCAGCCCCAGCATTTT.

This chain uses TRBV9 with TRBJ1-5; possible D gene TRBD1, 5 bases. The CDR3 is made up of 15 amino acids. Trimming pared 0 bases from V and 5 bases from J, leaving 12 bases between. Germline V gene sequence: CDR1 SGDLS, CDR2 YYNGEE. The CDR3 is CASSVGGDVDQPQHF. The CDR3 DNA sequence: TGTGCCAGCAGCGTAGGAGGGGACGTCGATCAGCCCCAGCATTTT. The full variable domain, completed using reference TRBV9 and TRBJ1-5, is DSGVTQTPKHLITATGQRVTLRCSPRSGDLSVYWYQQSLDQGLQFLIQYYNGEERAKGNILERFSAQQFPDLHSELNLSSLELGDSALYFCASSVGGDVDQPQHFGDGTRLSIL.